This T cell receptor (beta chain) was obtained from a study of T cell responses to AZD1222 COVID-19 vaccine. General study points: Spike-specific TCR breadth rose after two AZD1222 doses, and depth rose as well. Spike-spanning, vaccine-associated CD4 TCRs were dominant at 160-218 and 743-854. White British donors predominated, females outnumbered males, and clonal diversity was possibly underestimated.

Libraries were prepared by immunoSEQ multiplex PCR; TCRdb keeps only in-frame clonotypes and omits some of them. This table holds over 40,000 clones, nearly 85% found once. Points on this clone: Antigen specificity is unknown.

This CDR3 is 12 amino acids long. CDR1 is GTSNPN and CDR2 is SVGIG in the germline V gene (reference sequence). V lost 5 bases and J lost 2; bases outside the gene matches: 2. The genes are TRBV30 and TRBJ1-2; 7 positions agree with TRBD1. The receptor comes from an adult in good health. Material: peripheral blood, obtained on day 0 of AZD1222 vaccination. CDR3: CAWVQGNYGYTF. CDR3 coding DNA: TGTGCCTGGGTACAGGGGAACTATGGCTACACCTTC. Variable domain in full (rest from reference TRBV30 and TRBJ1-2): SQTIHQWPATLVQPVGSPLSLECTVEGTSNPNLYWYRQAAGRGLQLLFYSVGIGQISSEVPQNLSASRPQDRQFILSSKKLLLSDSGFYLCAWVQGNYGYTFGSGTRLTVV.